The 9 T cell receptor beta chains below were found in one sample sequenced in a study of shared clonotypes between healthy human individuals (dated by TCRdb to the early 2020s). Library construction relied on the immunoSEQ multiplex PCR assay. In its TCRdb copy, this immuneACCESS table keeps in-frame sequences only and misses some clones. Where compared with another copy, unresolved V genes explain less than half of these, and the others have no known cause. Here the sample has about 490,000 clones; around 80% occur a single time. 12% of the sample is in the top ten clones. Source material: PBMCs. The receptors stem from a woman in her forties in good health. Some clones in this sample may be carry-over from other donors' samples.

This chain connects TRBV5-1 to TRBJ2-5; 11 bases match TRBD1. This CDR3 spans 16 amino acids. After removal of 4 bases from V and 5 bases from J, the junction contained 10 bases not matched to a gene. Germline V gene lookup returns CDR1 SGHRS and CDR2 YFSETQ. CDR3 bases: TGCGCCAGCAGCCCGGACAGGGGGCCTATGGTGGAGACCCAGTACTTC. As protein: CASSPDRGPMVETQYF.

The gene calls are TRBV6-6 and TRBJ2-1; D may be TRBD2 (6 bases). From germline, CDR1 is MNHNY and CDR2 SVGAGI (reference sequence). The V end was cut by 0 bases, the J end by 8 bases, with 8 bases between. There are 13 residues in the CDR3. CDR3 nucleotides: TGTGCCAGCAGTTACTCGACGGGGGATGAGCAGTTCTTC. This sequence encodes CASSYSTGDEQFF.

The V call is TRBV27, the J call TRBJ1-5, with D uncertain. In germline, CDR1 is MNHEY, CDR2 SMNVEV (reference sequence). The CDR3 loop spans 14 amino acids. The V end lost 5 bases, the J end lost 8 bases, and 16 bases lay between the germline ends. The CDR3: CASSSPLRSEPQHF. The DNA of the CDR3 is TGTGCCAGCAGTAGCCCACTACGATCGGAGCCCCAGCATTTT.

This rearrangement joins TRBV7-9 to TRBJ1-1; D is unresolved. Deletions cut 1 base from V and 6 bases from J, with 9 bases between. CDR3 length equals 13 residues. The germline V gene has CDR1 SEHNR and CDR2 FQNEAQ (reference sequence). In DNA, the CDR3 is TGTGCCAGCAGCTTAGAGGCGGGATCTGAAGCTTTCTTT. This encodes CASSLEAGSEAFF.

The chain has TRBV28 and TRBJ2-7, with D perhaps given as TRBD1 or TRBD2 (5 bases each). Germline assignment: CDR1 MDHEN and CDR2 SYDVKM. The CDR3 extends over 13 amino acids. The ends were cut back, 8 bases at V and 12 bases at J, with 23 bases in the middle. This chain's CDR3 is CASRRDPRSLGYF. DNA for the CDR3: TGTGCCAGCCGCCGGGACCCGCGGTCGTTAGGGTACTTC.

The chain links TRBV28 to TRBJ2-3; D not certain. The germline gives CDR1 MDHEN, CDR2 SYDVKM. The CDR3 covers 14 residues. Trimming shortened V by 6 bases and J by 5 bases, and 15 bases separated the two germline ends. The CDR3 nucleotides read TGTGCCAGCAGGAACATGTTGACCCAAGATACGCAGTATTTT. It yields the protein CASRNMLTQDTQYF.

The J gene is TRBJ2-1, the V gene TRBV2; 9 bases fit TRBD2. Germline V gene sequence: CDR1 SNHLY, CDR2 FYNNEI. This CDR3 is built from 15 residues. V was pared by 5 bases and J by 5 bases, with 7 bases of the junction left unmatched. The CDR3 here is CASSISGRPHNEQFF. CDR3 DNA sequence: TGTGCCAGCAGTATTAGCGGGAGACCCCACAATGAGCAGTTCTTC. Complete variable domain (other parts from reference TRBV2 and TRBJ2-1): EPEVTQTPSHQVTQMGQEVILRCVPISNHLYFYWYRQILGQKVEFLVSFYNNEISEKSEIFDDQFSVERPDGSNFTLKIRSTKLEDSAMYFCASSISGRPHNEQFFGPGTRLTVL.

The chain links TRBV7-8 to TRBJ2-7, with TRBD2 matching over 9 bases. Per germline, CDR1 SGHVS and CDR2 FQNEAQ. There are 15 residues in the CDR3. Germline trimming cut 5 bases from V and 7 bases from J; bases unmatched to any gene: 12. CDR3 nucleotides: TGTGCCAGCAGCCCAATAAGCGGGGGGCTCCTTGAGCAGTACTTC. Protein: CASSPISGGLLEQYF.

The chain is built from TRBV6-1 and TRBJ2-1, with 11 bases aligning to TRBD2. CDR3 length: 12 amino acids. Germline trimming cut 5 bases from V and 12 bases from J; bases unmatched to any gene: 3. Germline CDR1 and CDR2: MNHNS and SASEGT. The CDR3 DNA reads as TGTGCCAGCAGTCTAGCGGGAGGTTCGCAGTTCTTC. Amino acids: CASSLAGGSQFF.